Shown below are 5 T cell receptor beta chains from a single sample sequenced in a study of control samples from healthy donors and cancer patients. Sequenced by immunoSEQ multiplex PCR; TCRdb stores in-frame clones only, minus some. The table includes approximately 160,000 clones, 80% to 95% detected once. The specimen sequenced was blood. The origin of the receptors is a woman aged 55 to 70 in good health.

This rearrangement joins TRBV6-5 to TRBJ2-6; no clear D gene. This CDR3 is 15 amino acids long. Germline V lookup: CDR1 MNHEY, CDR2 SVGAGI. V was pared by 4 bases and J by 2 bases, with 9 bases between. This CDR3 is CASSFLGTGANVLTF. In nucleotides, the CDR3 is TGTGCCAGCAGTTTTCTAGGGACTGGGGCCAACGTCCTGACTTTC.

The chain combines TRBV2 with TRBJ2-5; no definite D call. The CDR3 runs 12 residues. Trimming removed 6 bases at V and 3 bases at J, with 8 bases between. The germline V gene encodes CDR1 SNHLY and CDR2 FYNNEI. CDR3 protein: CASRRGEETQYF. The CDR3 DNA reads as TGTGCCAGCAGACGTGGAGAAGAGACCCAGTACTTC.

This sequence joins TRBV5-1 and TRBJ1-2, with TRBD1 identical over 7 bases. The CDR3 consists of 13 residues. Germline CDR1 is SGHRS and CDR2 is YFSETQ. V shed 7 bases and J 4 bases; nucleotides not matched to a gene: 7. The CDR3 sequence is CASGDSIGYGYTF. CDR3 bases: TGCGCCAGCGGGGACAGTATCGGCTATGGCTACACCTTC.

Written as DNA, the CDR3 is TGTGCCAGCAGCCCCATGGGCAGGGCAGAGCAGTACTTC. Residues: CASSPMGRAEQYF. The chain carries TRBV7-2 and TRBJ2-7; D is perhaps TRBD1 (5 bases). V lost 5 bases, J lost 7 bases, and 15 bases lay in between. The CDR3 is 13 residues long. Germline assignment: CDR1 SGHTA and CDR2 FQGNSA.

The genes are TRBV5-4 and TRBJ2-2; TRBD2 is a possible D gene (6 bases). CDR1 is SGHNT, CDR2 YYREEE, per germline (reference sequence). The CDR3 spans 14 residues. Trimming took off 7 bases at V and 1 base at J, with 11 bases between the two ends. The DNA of the CDR3 is TGTGCCAGCGCCAGGGAGGTGAACACCGGGGAGCTGTTTTTT. It encodes CASAREVNTGELFF. Together with reference TRBV5-4 and TRBJ2-2, the CDR3 gives the full variable domain: ETGVTQSPTHLIKTRGQQVTLRCSSQSGHNTVSWYQQALGQGPQFIFQYYREEENGRGNFPPRFSGLQFPNYSSELNVNALELDDSALYLCASAREVNTGELFFGEGSRLTVL.